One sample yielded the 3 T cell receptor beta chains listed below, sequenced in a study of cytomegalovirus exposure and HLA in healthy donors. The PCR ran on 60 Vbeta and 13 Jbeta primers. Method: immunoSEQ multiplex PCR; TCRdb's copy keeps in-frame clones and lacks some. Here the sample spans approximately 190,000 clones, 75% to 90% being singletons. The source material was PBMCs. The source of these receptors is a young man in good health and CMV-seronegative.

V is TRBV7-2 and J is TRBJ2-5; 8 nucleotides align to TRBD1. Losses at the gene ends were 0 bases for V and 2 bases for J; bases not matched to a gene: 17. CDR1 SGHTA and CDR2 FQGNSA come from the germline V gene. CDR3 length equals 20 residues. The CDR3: CASSLALDRGRERVQETQYF. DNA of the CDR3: TGTGCCAGCAGCTTAGCCCTCGACAGGGGAAGAGAGCGGGTACAAGAGACCCAGTACTTC.

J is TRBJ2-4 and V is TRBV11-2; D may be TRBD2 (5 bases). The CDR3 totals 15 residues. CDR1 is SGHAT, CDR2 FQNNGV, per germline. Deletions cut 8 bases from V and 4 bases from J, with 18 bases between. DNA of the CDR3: TGTGCCAGCCGCTCGGGAAGGGCAGGAAAAAACATTCAGTACTTC. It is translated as CASRSGRAGKNIQYF.

CDR3 residues: CASSTKGLQYF. The CDR3 region has the DNA TGTGCCAGCAGTACAAAGGGGTTGCAGTACTTC. The chain couples TRBV7-9 to TRBJ2-7, with D perhaps TRBD1 (5 bases). The CDR3 extends over 11 amino acids. Germline V gene sequence: CDR1 SEHNR, CDR2 FQNEAQ (reference sequence). V dropped 6 bases and J dropped 9 bases, with 12 bases sitting between them.